These T cell receptor beta chains were read from a single sample in a study of shared clonotypes between healthy human individuals. Method: immunoSEQ multiplex PCR; TCRdb's copy keeps in-frame clones and lacks some. The table lists under 600,000 clones, around 96% of them singletons. The sample consisted of naive CD4+ T cells sorted from blood. Every receptor here comes from a woman in her 30s in good health. Both conserved end residues are part of each CDR3. Each record gives: CDR3 length, D gene, J gene, clone size, V gene, CDR3 protein, CDR3 DNA. The D gene is left open where the match is weak. Clone size is shown for a subset of rows, as once, few, many or a class of expanded clone.

cdr3_length: 12
d_call: TRBD2
j_call: TRBJ2-5
clone_size: .
v_call: TRBV2
cdr3_aa: CASKAGEETQYF
cdr3_nt: TGTGCCAGCAAGGCGGGAGAAGAGACCCAGTACTTC

cdr3_length: 15
d_call: .
j_call: TRBJ1-1
clone_size: .
v_call: TRBV6-6
cdr3_aa: CASSYSLQGSTEAFF
cdr3_nt: TGTGCCAGCAGTTACTCGCTCCAGGGTTCCACTGAAGCTTTCTTT

cdr3_length: 15
d_call: TRBD2
j_call: TRBJ2-7
clone_size: once
v_call: TRBV6-5
cdr3_aa: CASSHSGRPSYEQYF
cdr3_nt: TGTGCCAGCAGTCATAGCGGGAGGCCCTCCTACGAGCAGTACTTC

cdr3_length: 14
d_call: .
j_call: TRBJ2-3
clone_size: .
v_call: TRBV28
cdr3_aa: CASSFGTSTDTQYF
cdr3_nt: TGTGCCAGCAGTTTCGGGACTAGCACAGATACGCAGTATTTT

cdr3_length: 14
d_call: .
j_call: TRBJ2-5
clone_size: .
v_call: TRBV5-1
cdr3_aa: CASSSSGNQETQYF
cdr3_nt: TGCGCCAGCAGCAGCAGCGGAAACCAAGAGACCCAGTACTTC

cdr3_length: 13
d_call: .
j_call: TRBJ2-2
clone_size: .
v_call: TRBV2
cdr3_aa: CASSGYYYPELFF
cdr3_nt: TGTGCCAGCTCGGGCTACTATTACCCGGAGCTGTTTTTT

cdr3_length: 13
d_call: .
j_call: TRBJ1-2
clone_size: .
v_call: TRBV5-1
cdr3_aa: CASSLGDKNGYTF
cdr3_nt: TGCGCCAGCAGCTTGGGTGACAAGAATGGCTACACCTTC

cdr3_length: 15
d_call: .
j_call: TRBJ1-4
clone_size: .
v_call: TRBV29-1
cdr3_aa: CSVADPFATNEKLFF
cdr3_nt: TGCAGCGTCGCCGATCCCTTTGCAACTAATGAAAAACTGTTTTTT

cdr3_length: 16
d_call: TRBD2
j_call: TRBJ2-7
clone_size: .
v_call: TRBV5-1
cdr3_aa: CASSLAGLSSSYEQYF
cdr3_nt: TGCGCCAGCAGCTTGGCGGGACTATCCAGCTCCTACGAGCAGTACTTC

cdr3_length: 15
d_call: TRBD1
j_call: TRBJ1-4
clone_size: .
v_call: TRBV5-1
cdr3_aa: CASSLTGATNEKLFF
cdr3_nt: TGCGCCAGCAGCTTAACAGGGGCAACTAATGAAAAACTGTTTTTT

cdr3_length: 14
d_call: TRBD2
j_call: TRBJ2-1
clone_size: .
v_call: TRBV28
cdr3_aa: CASSLREPRNEQFF
cdr3_nt: TGTGCCAGCAGTTTGCGGGAGCCTCGGAATGAGCAGTTCTTC

cdr3_length: 12
d_call: .
j_call: TRBJ1-2
clone_size: .
v_call: TRBV7-2
cdr3_aa: CASSPGLGGYTF
cdr3_nt: TGTGCCAGCAGCCCCGGACTCGGGGGCTACACCTTC

cdr3_length: 12
d_call: .
j_call: TRBJ2-7
clone_size: .
v_call: TRBV28
cdr3_aa: CASSLQVYEQYF
cdr3_nt: TGTGCCAGCAGTTTACAGGTCTACGAGCAGTACTTC

cdr3_length: 12
d_call: .
j_call: TRBJ2-3
clone_size: .
v_call: TRBV29-1
cdr3_aa: CSVVPQWEMQYF
cdr3_nt: TGCAGCGTTGTCCCCCAGTGGGAGATGCAGTATTTT

cdr3_length: 13
d_call: .
j_call: TRBJ2-5
clone_size: .
v_call: TRBV15
cdr3_aa: CATSLQLQETQYF
cdr3_nt: TGTGCCACCAGCCTTCAGCTTCAAGAGACCCAGTACTTC

cdr3_length: 18
d_call: TRBD1
j_call: TRBJ1-2
clone_size: .
v_call: TRBV9
cdr3_aa: CASSGHDRGPTPNYGYTF
cdr3_nt: TGTGCCAGCAGCGGTCACGACAGGGGGCCTACCCCTAACTATGGCTACACCTTC

cdr3_length: 16
d_call: TRBD1
j_call: TRBJ1-2
clone_size: .
v_call: TRBV7-8
cdr3_aa: CASSLVDSGQLVGYTF
cdr3_nt: TGTGCCAGCAGCTTAGTAGACTCGGGACAGTTGGTTGGCTACACCTTC

cdr3_length: 17
d_call: TRBD1
j_call: TRBJ1-2
clone_size: .
v_call: TRBV4-1
cdr3_aa: CASSQWTGRYRDYGYTF
cdr3_nt: TGCGCCAGCAGCCAATGGACAGGGCGCTATAGGGACTATGGCTACACCTTC

cdr3_length: 14
d_call: .
j_call: TRBJ2-3
clone_size: .
v_call: TRBV25-1
cdr3_aa: CASGDPQGTDTQYF
cdr3_nt: TGTGCCAGCGGGGACCCCCAAGGAACAGATACGCAGTATTTT

cdr3_length: 12
d_call: .
j_call: TRBJ2-7
clone_size: few
v_call: TRBV18
cdr3_aa: CASSGQGHEQYF
cdr3_nt: TGTGCCAGCTCGGGCCAGGGCCACGAGCAGTACTTC

cdr3_length: 14
d_call: TRBD1
j_call: TRBJ2-7
clone_size: .
v_call: TRBV6-5
cdr3_aa: CASSRTGASYEQYF
cdr3_nt: TGTGCCAGCAGCCGAACAGGGGCTTCCTACGAGCAGTACTTC

cdr3_length: 13
d_call: .
j_call: TRBJ2-1
clone_size: .
v_call: TRBV28
cdr3_aa: CASSLRQTNEQFF
cdr3_nt: TGTGCCAGCAGTTTACGACAGACCAATGAGCAGTTCTTC

cdr3_length: 18
d_call: TRBD2
j_call: TRBJ2-2
clone_size: .
v_call: TRBV7-9
cdr3_aa: CASSPTPGLAGGTGELFF
cdr3_nt: TGTGCCAGCAGCCCAACTCCGGGACTAGCGGGGGGGACCGGGGAGCTGTTTTTT

cdr3_length: 13
d_call: .
j_call: TRBJ1-2
clone_size: .
v_call: TRBV29-1
cdr3_aa: CSAAEGRERGYTF
cdr3_nt: TGCAGCGCCGCCGAGGGACGGGAACGTGGCTACACCTTC

cdr3_length: 14
d_call: TRBD1
j_call: TRBJ1-1
clone_size: .
v_call: TRBV19
cdr3_aa: CASSRGTGRHEAFF
cdr3_nt: TGTGCCAGTAGTAGGGGGACAGGGAGGCATGAAGCTTTCTTT

cdr3_length: 13
d_call: .
j_call: TRBJ1-1
clone_size: .
v_call: TRBV6-6
cdr3_aa: CASSRLVNTEAFF
cdr3_nt: TGTGCCAGCAGTCGTCTTGTGAACACTGAAGCTTTCTTT

cdr3_length: 14
d_call: .
j_call: TRBJ1-2
clone_size: .
v_call: TRBV28
cdr3_aa: CASSLQDRTYGYTF
cdr3_nt: TGTGCCAGCAGTTTACAGGACCGGACCTATGGCTACACCTTC

cdr3_length: 14
d_call: .
j_call: TRBJ2-7
clone_size: .
v_call: TRBV6-1
cdr3_aa: CASTKGTGVYEQYF
cdr3_nt: TGTGCCAGCACAAAGGGCACAGGAGTCTACGAGCAGTACTTC

cdr3_length: 16
d_call: TRBD1
j_call: TRBJ2-1
clone_size: .
v_call: TRBV15
cdr3_aa: CATSRVLDRAYNEQFF
cdr3_nt: TGTGCCACCAGCAGAGTTTTGGACAGGGCCTACAATGAGCAGTTCTTC

cdr3_length: 17
d_call: .
j_call: TRBJ1-2
clone_size: .
v_call: TRBV28
cdr3_aa: CASSLTSGLGANYGYTF
cdr3_nt: TGTGCCAGCAGTCTAACCTCAGGGTTAGGGGCTAACTATGGCTACACCTTC

cdr3_length: 15
d_call: TRBD1
j_call: TRBJ2-2
clone_size: once
v_call: TRBV19
cdr3_aa: CASSRGQGNTGELFF
cdr3_nt: TGTGCCAGTAGTAGGGGACAGGGGAACACCGGGGAGCTGTTTTTT

cdr3_length: 13
d_call: .
j_call: TRBJ1-4
clone_size: .
v_call: TRBV5-6
cdr3_aa: CASSLRAGEKLFF
cdr3_nt: TGTGCCAGCAGCTTGCGGGCGGGTGAAAAACTGTTTTTT

cdr3_length: 15
d_call: .
j_call: TRBJ1-5
clone_size: .
v_call: TRBV6-1
cdr3_aa: CASSEQPNSNQPQHF
cdr3_nt: TGTGCCAGCAGTGAACAGCCCAATAGCAATCAGCCCCAGCATTTT

cdr3_length: 14
d_call: TRBD1
j_call: TRBJ1-3
clone_size: .
v_call: TRBV5-4
cdr3_aa: CASSAQGAGNTIYF
cdr3_nt: TGTGCCAGCAGCGCACAGGGGGCTGGAAACACCATATATTTT

cdr3_length: 13
d_call: .
j_call: TRBJ1-1
clone_size: .
v_call: TRBV5-5
cdr3_aa: CASSLEVQGRAFF
cdr3_nt: TGTGCCAGCAGCTTGGAGGTGCAGGGGCGAGCTTTCTTT

cdr3_length: 15
d_call: TRBD2
j_call: TRBJ2-1
clone_size: .
v_call: TRBV19
cdr3_aa: CASSITSGSRNEQFF
cdr3_nt: TGTGCCAGTAGTATAACTAGCGGGAGTAGGAATGAGCAGTTCTTC

cdr3_length: 15
d_call: TRBD1
j_call: TRBJ1-5
clone_size: .
v_call: TRBV28
cdr3_aa: CASSKLQGTLQPQHF
cdr3_nt: TGTGCCAGCAGTAAACTACAGGGGACTTTGCAGCCCCAGCATTTT

cdr3_length: 18
d_call: .
j_call: TRBJ2-7
clone_size: .
v_call: TRBV2
cdr3_aa: CASSGDMGRGAGYYEQYF
cdr3_nt: TGTGCCAGCAGCGGGGACATGGGACGGGGTGCTGGGTACTACGAGCAGTACTTC

cdr3_length: 14
d_call: TRBD2
j_call: TRBJ2-1
clone_size: .
v_call: TRBV7-3
cdr3_aa: CASSWEGGYNEQFF
cdr3_nt: TGTGCCAGCAGCTGGGAGGGAGGCTACAATGAGCAGTTCTTC

cdr3_length: 16
d_call: .
j_call: TRBJ1-2
clone_size: .
v_call: TRBV28
cdr3_aa: CASSSTWVRASYGYTF
cdr3_nt: TGTGCCAGCAGTTCAACGTGGGTGAGGGCCTCTTATGGCTACACCTTC

cdr3_length: 14
d_call: TRBD1
j_call: TRBJ2-7
clone_size: .
v_call: TRBV7-8
cdr3_aa: CASSQRQGRDEQYF
cdr3_nt: TGTGCCAGCAGTCAGAGACAGGGACGAGACGAGCAGTACTTC

cdr3_length: 15
d_call: TRBD2
j_call: TRBJ2-3
clone_size: .
v_call: TRBV28
cdr3_aa: CASSPIAGGTDTQYF
cdr3_nt: TGTGCCAGCAGTCCCATAGCGGGGGGGACAGATACGCAGTATTTT

cdr3_length: 18
d_call: .
j_call: TRBJ2-3
clone_size: .
v_call: TRBV27
cdr3_aa: CASSLTLPFLLGADTQYF
cdr3_nt: TGTGCCAGCAGTTTAACCCTACCTTTTCTCCTCGGGGCAGATACGCAGTATTTT

cdr3_length: 14
d_call: TRBD2
j_call: TRBJ2-3
clone_size: .
v_call: TRBV7-2
cdr3_aa: CASSLQRELDTQYF
cdr3_nt: TGTGCCAGCAGCTTACAGCGGGAGTTAGATACGCAGTATTTT

cdr3_length: 15
d_call: .
j_call: TRBJ1-5
clone_size: few
v_call: TRBV28
cdr3_aa: CASSLQNHATQPQHF
cdr3_nt: TGTGCCAGCAGTTTACAGAATCACGCCACTCAGCCCCAGCATTTT

cdr3_length: 18
d_call: .
j_call: TRBJ1-4
clone_size: .
v_call: TRBV10-1
cdr3_aa: CASSESGAGCTTNEKLFF
cdr3_nt: TGCGCCAGCAGTGAGTCGGGGGCAGGGTGTACAACTAATGAAAAACTGTTTTTT